This TCR beta chain was observed in a study of blood T cell repertoires in COVID-19. In the study overall: Samples of COVID-19 (acute and convalescent) were obtained from the United States, Italy and Spain. The cDNA or gDNA used as material had been derived from T cells, B-cell-depleted T cells, or PBMCs.

In the authors' workflow: For nucleated cells, counts were estimated from reference gene primer amplification. The repertoire was sequenced with immunoSEQ multiplex PCR; TCRdb's copy has only in-frame clones and lacks some. V, J and clone size are taken as reported in that table, and D and trimming were inferred from the DNA itself. Of about 89,000 clones detected, approximately 84% appear once; the ten largest clones hold 8% to 13%. CDR1 and CDR2 from the germline V gene are GTSNPN and SVGIG (reference sequence). The CDR3 runs 16 residues. Trimming took 0 bases from V and 0 from J; bases not matched to a gene: 7.

This receptor was obtained from a man between 65 and 79 years old with acute or convalescent COVID-19. Material for sequencing was peripheral blood. This rearrangement joins TRBV30 to TRBJ2-7, with TRBD1 matching 8 bases. The CDR3 DNA reads TGTGCCTGGAGTGTTAAGGCAGGGGGCTACTCCTACGAGCAGTACTTC. Its translation is CAWSVKAGGYSYEQYF.